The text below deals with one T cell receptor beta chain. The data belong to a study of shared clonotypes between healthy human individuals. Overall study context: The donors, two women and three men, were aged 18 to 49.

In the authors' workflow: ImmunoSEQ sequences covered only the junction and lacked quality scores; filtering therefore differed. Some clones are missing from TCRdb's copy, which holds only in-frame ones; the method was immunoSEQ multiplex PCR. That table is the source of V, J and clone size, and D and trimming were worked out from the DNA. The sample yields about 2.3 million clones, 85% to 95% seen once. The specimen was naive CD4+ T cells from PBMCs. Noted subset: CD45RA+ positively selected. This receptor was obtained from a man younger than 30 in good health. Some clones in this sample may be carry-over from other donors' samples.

The CDR3 spells CASSRGQASYGYTF. The CDR3 DNA sequence: TGTGCCAGCAGTCGCGGACAGGCAAGCTATGGCTACACCTTC. The V gene is TRBV6-6, the J gene TRBJ1-2; 7 bases fit TRBD1. The trim removed 5 bases at V and 4 bases at J, leaving 7 bases unmatched. Germline-derived CDR1 and CDR2 are MNHNY and SVGAGI (reference sequence). This CDR3 has 14 residues.